The 18 T cell receptor beta chains listed next were all sequenced from one sample in a study of cytomegalovirus exposure and HLA in healthy donors. PCR was performed using 60 Vbeta and 13 Jbeta primers. Method: immunoSEQ multiplex PCR; TCRdb's copy keeps in-frame clones and lacks some. Here the sample spans roughly 140,000 clones, 76% being singletons. The source material was PBMCs. Receptor source: a man aged 18 to 30 in good health and CMV-seronegative.

The chain joins TRBV19 to TRBJ2-6, with 7 bases matching TRBD1. V lost 6 bases to trimming and J lost 0 bases; unmatched junction nucleotides: 2. Germline values: CDR1 LNHDA, CDR2 SQIVND (reference sequence). The CDR3 has 15 residues. CDR3 amino acids: CASRTGRSGANVLTF. The CDR3 DNA reads TGTGCCAGTAGGACAGGGCGCTCTGGGGCCAACGTCCTGACTTTC.

The chain uses TRBV6-1 and TRBJ1-2, with 7 bases lining up with TRBD1. V shed 5 bases, J shed 4 bases, and the junction held 4 bases outside the gene matches. The CDR3 sequence is 13 residues long. Germline V gene lookup returns CDR1 MNHNS and CDR2 SASEGT. The DNA for the CDR3 is TGTGCCAGCAGTTCGACAGGGCCCTATGGCTACACCTTC. It yields the protein CASSSTGPYGYTF.

The rearrangement uses TRBV9 and TRBJ2-3; TRBD1 agrees at 7 bases. The CDR3 totals 16 residues. Germline CDR1 and CDR2: SGDLS and YYNGEE. Unmatched junction bases numbered 10, after V lost 3 bases and J lost 3 bases. The CDR3 DNA reads TGTGCCAGCAGCGGAAACCGGGACAGAGATACAGATACGCAGTATTTT. This translates into CASSGNRDRDTDTQYF.

The chain couples TRBV15 to TRBJ2-7; the D gene is possibly TRBD2 (6 bases). This CDR3 has 14 residues. The germline CDR1 and CDR2 sequences are LNHNV and YYDKDF (reference sequence). The ends were cut back, 6 bases at V and 0 bases at J, with 12 bases in the middle. The CDR3 DNA follows: TGTGCCACCAGTTCCTTCGGGAGCTCCTACGAGCAGTACTTC. Translated, it gives CATSSFGSSYEQYF.

In DNA form, the CDR3 reads TGCGCCAGCAGCTTGGTACGGGGGACCTCCTATAATTCACCCCTCCACTTT. Protein product: CASSLVRGTSYNSPLHF. This chain links TRBV5-1 with TRBJ1-6; maybe TRBD1 (5 bases). Between the trimmed V and J ends, which lost 0 bases and 0 bases, there was a span of 10 bases. The CDR3 spans 17 residues. CDR1 and CDR2 from the germline V gene are SGHRS and YFSETQ. The entire variable domain, with the rest obtained from reference TRBV5-1 and TRBJ1-6, is as follows: KAGVTQTPRYLIKTRGQQVTLSCSPISGHRSVSWYQQTPGQGLQFLFEYFSETQRNKGNFPGRFSGRQFSNSRSEMNVSTLELGDSALYLCASSLVRGTSYNSPLHFGNGTRLTVT.

J is TRBJ1-1 and V is TRBV2; unclear D gene. This CDR3 contains 13 residues. V lost 4 bases and J lost 4, with 10 bases in between. CDR1 SNHLY and CDR2 FYNNEI come from the germline V gene. CDR3 nucleotide sequence: TGTGCCAGCAGTGTGGGTCTAGGCACTGAAGCTTTCTTT. This encodes CASSVGLGTEAFF.

V is TRBV12-5 and J is TRBJ2-5, with a tentative D call TRBD2 (6 bases). The CDR3 loop spans 17 amino acids. Germline CDR1 reads LGHNT; CDR2 reads FRNRAP. Trimming pared 1 base from V and 5 bases from J, leaving 20 bases between. The CDR3: CASGLAPVGGRGETQYF. The CDR3 region has the DNA TGTGCTAGTGGTTTGGCCCCCGTAGGAGGGCGCGGCGAGACCCAGTACTTC.

The J gene is TRBJ1-1, the V gene TRBV6-5, with 9 bases identical to TRBD1. Germline V CDR1 and CDR2: MNHEY, SVGAGI. V was pared by 5 bases and J by 5 bases, with 9 bases of the junction left unmatched. The CDR3 has 15 amino acids. CDR3 sequence (DNA): TGTGCCAGCAGTGGTCCACAGGGGGCATCGACTGAAGCTTTCTTT. Amino acids: CASSGPQGASTEAFF.

The rearrangement links TRBV29-1 to TRBJ2-2, with D possibly TRBD1 on 5 matching bases. V lost 6 bases to trimming and J lost 0 bases, with 14 bases between them. The CDR3 contains 15 residues. Germline V gives CDR1 SQVTM, CDR2 ANQGSEA. The chain's CDR3 is CSVGYSRANTGELFF. Here the CDR3 DNA reads TGCAGCGTGGGGTATAGCAGGGCGAACACCGGGGAGCTGTTTTTT.

The chain links TRBV29-1 to TRBJ1-2, with D maybe TRBD1 (6 bases). The germline V and J ends were trimmed by 4 bases and 3 bases, with 15 bases remaining between them. The CDR3 extends over 14 amino acids. Germline values: CDR1 SQVTM, CDR2 ANQGSEA. The CDR3 sequence: CSVAGRGLDYGYTF. The CDR3 region has the DNA TGCAGCGTTGCGGGGCGGGGGCTGGACTATGGCTACACCTTC.

This clone was counted once. This rearrangement joins TRBV7-9 to TRBJ2-1; 7 positions match TRBD2. Unmatched junction bases numbered 14, after V lost 2 bases and J lost 7 bases. The CDR3 extends over 17 amino acids. Germline V gene sequence: CDR1 SEHNR, CDR2 FQNEAQ (reference sequence). The CDR3 loop reads CASSLPQRGRGENEQFF. CDR3 DNA: TGTGCCAGCAGCTTACCCCAGCGGGGACGTGGTGAGAATGAGCAGTTCTTC.

The table lists this clone with a few counts. The chain recombines TRBV11-2 with TRBJ2-2, with 11 bases identical to TRBD2. This CDR3 spans 18 amino acids. The V gene's germline CDR1 is SGHAT and CDR2 FQNNGV. Trimming removed 5 bases from V and 7 bases from J; junction bases left unmatched: 15. The CDR3 nucleotides read TGTGCCAGCAGCACCCAAAGGACAGGGACTAGCGGCGGCGGGGAGCTGTTTTTT. Translation: CASSTQRTGTSGGGELFF. The full variable domain, rest sourced from reference TRBV11-2 and TRBJ2-2, is EAGVAQSPRYKIIEKRQSVAFWCNPISGHATLYWYQQILGQGPKLLIQFQNNGVVDDSQLPKDRFSAERLKGVDSTLKIQPAKLEDSAVYLCASSTQRTGTSGGGELFFGEGSRLTVL.

The genes are TRBV18 and TRBJ1-6, with 9 bases that match TRBD1. J lost 10 bases, V lost 1 base, and 5 bases had no gene match. The CDR3 spans 15 residues. Germline V lookup: CDR1 KGHSH, CDR2 LQKENI. CDR3 bases: TGTGCCAGCTCACCACAGGGACAGGGAGGATCACCCCTCCACTTT. It encodes CASSPQGQGGSPLHF.

In its sample, this clone was seen a few times. The chain carries TRBV28 and TRBJ2-7; D gene unclear. Trimming cost V 5 bases and J 5 bases, with 10 bases left between them. CDR3 length: 12 residues. The V gene's germline CDR1 is MDHEN and CDR2 SYDVKM. In DNA form, the CDR3 reads TGTGCCAGCAGTAACCCGGCGGACGAGCAGTACTTC. Translation: CASSNPADEQYF.

Only a few counts were recorded for this clone. This chain connects TRBV28 to TRBJ2-7; TRBD2 aligns across 14 bases. Germline V gene sequence: CDR1 MDHEN, CDR2 SYDVKM. The CDR3 consists of 15 residues. V was clipped by 2 bases and J by 4 bases; unmatched bases: 1. The CDR3 DNA sequence: TGTGCCAGCAGTTTAGGACTAGCGGGAGGTTACGAGCAGTACTTC. The encoded protein is CASSLGLAGGYEQYF. Combining the CDR3 with reference TRBV28 and TRBJ2-7 gives the whole variable domain DVKVTQSSRYLVKRTGEKVFLECVQDMDHENMFWYRQDPGLGLRLIYFSYDVKMKEKGDIPEGYSVSREKKERFSLILESASTNQTSMYLCASSLGLAGGYEQYFGPGTRLTVT.

This chain links TRBV28 with TRBJ1-5, with D unresolved. This CDR3 has 18 amino acids. Between the trimmed V and J ends, which lost 2 bases and 0 bases, there was a span of 17 bases. Germline values: CDR1 MDHEN, CDR2 SYDVKM. The DNA of the CDR3 is TGTGCCAGCAGTTTACCCGCAACATTATCGCATAGCAATCAGCCCCAGCATTTT. Its translation: CASSLPATLSHSNQPQHF.

J is TRBJ2-7 and V is TRBV10-3; D not resolved. V was trimmed by 0 bases and J by 0 bases, leaving 12 bases between them. The germline V gene encodes CDR1 ENHRY and CDR2 SYGVKD. The CDR3 has 16 amino acids. As DNA, the CDR3 is TGTGCCATCAGTGAGTCCCTTTCTAGACTCTCCTACGAGCAGTACTTC. Its protein product is CAISESLSRLSYEQYF.

This clone appeared a few times. The chain links TRBV28 to TRBJ1-1; D not certain. V was trimmed by 3 bases and J by 7 bases, leaving 12 bases between them. The CDR3 covers 13 residues. CDR1 and CDR2 from the germline V gene are MDHEN and SYDVKM. The CDR3 DNA follows: TGTGCCAGCAGTTTCGGATCACAGTTTGAAGCTTTCTTT. Its protein product is CASSFGSQFEAFF.